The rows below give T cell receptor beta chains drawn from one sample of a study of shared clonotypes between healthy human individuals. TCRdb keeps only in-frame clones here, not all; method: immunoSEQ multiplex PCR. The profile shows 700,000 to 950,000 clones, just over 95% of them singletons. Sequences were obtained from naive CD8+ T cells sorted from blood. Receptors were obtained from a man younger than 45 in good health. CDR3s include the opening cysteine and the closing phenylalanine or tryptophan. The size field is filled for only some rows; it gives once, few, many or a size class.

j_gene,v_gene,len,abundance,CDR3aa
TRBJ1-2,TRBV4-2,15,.,CASSQDSGESYGYTF
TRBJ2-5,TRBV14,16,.,CASSQDSQRFRVPQYF
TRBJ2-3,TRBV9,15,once,CASSVAGYSTDTQYF
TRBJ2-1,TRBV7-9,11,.,CASSSVQEQFF
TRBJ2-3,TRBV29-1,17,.,CSVEGNLRTGTTDTQYF
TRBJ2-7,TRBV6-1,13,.,CASSGDIYYEQYF
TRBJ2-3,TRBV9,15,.,CASSGSGRGTDTQYF
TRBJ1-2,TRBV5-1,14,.,CASSLDGTNYGYTF
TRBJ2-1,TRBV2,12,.,CASQERWYEQFF
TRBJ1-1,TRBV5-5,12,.,CASSAGGFEAFF
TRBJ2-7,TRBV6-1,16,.,CASSERRGWKSYEQYF
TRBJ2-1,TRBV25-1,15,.,CASSEGGSVINEQFF
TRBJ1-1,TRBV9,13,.,CASSGPQNTEAFF
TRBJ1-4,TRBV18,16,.,CASSPGVGVMNEKLFF
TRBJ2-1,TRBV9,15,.,CASSFRLAGVDEQFF
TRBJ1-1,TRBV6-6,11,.,CASTPNTEAFF
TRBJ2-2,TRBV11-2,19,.,CASSPNSPGLAGGDGELFF
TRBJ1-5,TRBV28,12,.,CASNLPNQPQHF
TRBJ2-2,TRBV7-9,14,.,CASSFNPSTGELFF
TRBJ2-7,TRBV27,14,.,CASSLDRVGYEQYF
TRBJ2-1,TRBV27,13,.,CASSLLSGDEQFF
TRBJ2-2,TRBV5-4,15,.,CASSLSAANTGELFF
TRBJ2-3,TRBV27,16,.,CASSLGVLPSTDTQYF
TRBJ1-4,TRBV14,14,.,CASSQEQGSEKLFF
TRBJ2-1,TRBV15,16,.,CATSRDWGLAYNEQFF
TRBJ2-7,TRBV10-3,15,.,CAISDLGQISYEQYF
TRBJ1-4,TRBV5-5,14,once,CASSPGLTNEKLFF
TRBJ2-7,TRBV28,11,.,CASSSTYEQYF
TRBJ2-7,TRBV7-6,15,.,CASSLAIGGASEQYF
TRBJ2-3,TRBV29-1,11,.,CSVGGVDTQYF
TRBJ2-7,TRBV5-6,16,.,CASSSIGTSGREEQYF
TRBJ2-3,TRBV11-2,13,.,CASLAGHTDTQYF
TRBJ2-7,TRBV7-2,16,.,CASRSRTWGQLYEQYF
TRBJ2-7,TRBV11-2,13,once,CASSLAGRRGQYF
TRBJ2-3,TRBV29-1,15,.,CSVEPRRADTDTQYF
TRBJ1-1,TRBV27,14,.,CASSLRGDGTEAFF
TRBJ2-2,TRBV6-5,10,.,CASGAGELFF